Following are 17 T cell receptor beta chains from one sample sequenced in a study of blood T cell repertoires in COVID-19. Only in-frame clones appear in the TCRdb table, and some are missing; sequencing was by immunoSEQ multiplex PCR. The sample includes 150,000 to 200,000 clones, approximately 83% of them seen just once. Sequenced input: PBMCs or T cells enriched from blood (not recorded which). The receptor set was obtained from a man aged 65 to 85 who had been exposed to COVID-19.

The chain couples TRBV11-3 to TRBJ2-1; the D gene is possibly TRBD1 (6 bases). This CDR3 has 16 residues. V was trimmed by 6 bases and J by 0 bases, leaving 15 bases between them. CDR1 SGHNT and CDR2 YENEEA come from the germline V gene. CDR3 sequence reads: CASSPNRGSSYNEQFF. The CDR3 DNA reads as TGTGCCAGCAGTCCCAATAGGGGGAGCTCCTACAATGAGCAGTTCTTC. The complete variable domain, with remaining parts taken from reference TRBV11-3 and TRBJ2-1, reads EAGVVQSPRYKIIEKKQPVAFWCNPISGHNTLYWYLQNLGQGPELLIRYENEEAVDDSQLPKDRFSAERLKGVDSTLKIQPAELGDSAVYLCASSPNRGSSYNEQFFGPGTRLTVL.

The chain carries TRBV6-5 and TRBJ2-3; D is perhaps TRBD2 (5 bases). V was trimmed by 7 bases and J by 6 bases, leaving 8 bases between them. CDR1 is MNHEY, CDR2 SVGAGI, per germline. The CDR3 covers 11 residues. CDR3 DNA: TGTGCCAGCAATACGGGGGATACGCAGTATTTT. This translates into CASNTGDTQYF.

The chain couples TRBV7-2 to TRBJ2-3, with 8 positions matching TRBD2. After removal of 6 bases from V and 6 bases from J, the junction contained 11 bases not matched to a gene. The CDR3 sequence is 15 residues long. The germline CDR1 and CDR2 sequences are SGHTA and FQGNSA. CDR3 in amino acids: CASRSRAGGDDTQYF. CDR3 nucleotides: TGTGCCAGCAGATCCCGGGCGGGGGGAGATGATACGCAGTATTTT.

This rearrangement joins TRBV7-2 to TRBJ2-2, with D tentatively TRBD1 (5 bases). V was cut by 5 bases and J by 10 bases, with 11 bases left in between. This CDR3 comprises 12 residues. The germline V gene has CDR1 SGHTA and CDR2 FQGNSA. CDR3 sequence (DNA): TGTGCCAGCAGCCAAGGGGTGATGGAGCTGTTTTTT. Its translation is CASSQGVMELFF.

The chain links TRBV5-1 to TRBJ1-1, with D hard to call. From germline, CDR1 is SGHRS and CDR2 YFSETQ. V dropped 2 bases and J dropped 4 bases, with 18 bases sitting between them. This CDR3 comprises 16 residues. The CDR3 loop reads CASSLTQPEAGTEAFF. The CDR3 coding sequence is TGCGCCAGCAGCTTAACTCAACCGGAGGCGGGCACTGAAGCTTTCTTT. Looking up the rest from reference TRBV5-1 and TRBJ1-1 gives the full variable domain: KAGVTQTPRYLIKTRGQQVTLSCSPISGHRSVSWYQQTPGQGLQFLFEYFSETQRNKGNFPGRFSGRQFSNSRSEMNVSTLELGDSALYLCASSLTQPEAGTEAFFGQGTRLTVV.

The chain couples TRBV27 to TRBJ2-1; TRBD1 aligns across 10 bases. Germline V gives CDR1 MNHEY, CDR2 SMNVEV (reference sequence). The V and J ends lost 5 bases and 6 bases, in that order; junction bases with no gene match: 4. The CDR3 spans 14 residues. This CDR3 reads CASSLGTGANEQFF. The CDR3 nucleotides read TGTGCCAGCAGTCTTGGGACAGGGGCCAATGAGCAGTTCTTC.

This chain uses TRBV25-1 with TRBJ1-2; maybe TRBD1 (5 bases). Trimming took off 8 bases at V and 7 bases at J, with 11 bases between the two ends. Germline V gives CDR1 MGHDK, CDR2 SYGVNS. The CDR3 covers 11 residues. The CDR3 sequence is CASLGLGGYTF. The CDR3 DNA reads TGTGCCAGCTTGGGGCTAGGTGGCTACACCTTC.

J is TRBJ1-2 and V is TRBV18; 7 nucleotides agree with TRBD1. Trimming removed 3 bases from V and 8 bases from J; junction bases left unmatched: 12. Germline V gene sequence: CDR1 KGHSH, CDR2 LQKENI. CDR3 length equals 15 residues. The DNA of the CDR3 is TGTGCCAGCTCACCTCCTGGGGGAACAGGGGTCGGCTACACCTTC. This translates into CASSPPGGTGVGYTF.

In DNA, the CDR3 is TGTGCCAGTAGTATAAAATGGGGGGGCACTGAAGCTTTCTTT. It yields the protein CASSIKWGGTEAFF. The chain links TRBV19 to TRBJ1-1; possible D gene TRBD1, 5 bases. Germline CDR1 is LNHDA and CDR2 is SQIVND (reference sequence). The V gene lost 2 bases and the J gene lost 4 bases, with 11 bases spanning the gap. The CDR3 loop spans 14 amino acids.

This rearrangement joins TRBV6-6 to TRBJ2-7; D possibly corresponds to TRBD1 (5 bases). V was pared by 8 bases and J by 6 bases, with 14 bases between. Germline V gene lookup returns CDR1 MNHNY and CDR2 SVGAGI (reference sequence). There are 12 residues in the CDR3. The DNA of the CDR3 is TGTGCCAGCCTGAATCAGGGCGGCGAGCAGTACTTC. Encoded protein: CASLNQGGEQYF.

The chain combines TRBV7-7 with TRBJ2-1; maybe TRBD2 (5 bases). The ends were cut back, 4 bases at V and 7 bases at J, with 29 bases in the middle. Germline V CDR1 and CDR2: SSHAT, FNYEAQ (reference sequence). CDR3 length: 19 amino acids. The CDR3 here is CASSSLLPLRAGGRNEQFF. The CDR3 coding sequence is TGTGCCAGCAGCTCCCTTTTACCCCTCCGGGCGGGCGGGCGTAATGAGCAGTTCTTC.

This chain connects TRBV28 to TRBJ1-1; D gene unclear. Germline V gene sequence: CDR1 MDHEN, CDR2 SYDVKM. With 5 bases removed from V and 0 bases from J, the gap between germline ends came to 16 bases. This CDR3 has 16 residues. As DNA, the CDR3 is TGTGCCAGCAGTCCCGCCGGGATGTTCGTGAACACTGAAGCTTTCTTT. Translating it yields CASSPAGMFVNTEAFF.

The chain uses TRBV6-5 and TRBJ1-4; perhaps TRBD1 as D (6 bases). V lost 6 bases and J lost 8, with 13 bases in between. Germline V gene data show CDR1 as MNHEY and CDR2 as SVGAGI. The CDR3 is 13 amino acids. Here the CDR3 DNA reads TGTGCCAGCAGACGCACAGGGATCGAAAAACTGTTTTTT. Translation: CASRRTGIEKLFF.

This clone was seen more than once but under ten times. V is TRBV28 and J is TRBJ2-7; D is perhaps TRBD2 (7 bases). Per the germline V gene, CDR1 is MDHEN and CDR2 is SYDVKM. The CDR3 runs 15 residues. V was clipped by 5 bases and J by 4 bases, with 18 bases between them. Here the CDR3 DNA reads TGTGCCAGCAGTGTGGGGGCAGCCGGGGGGTACGAGCAGTACTTC. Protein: CASSVGAAGGYEQYF.

Written as DNA, the CDR3 is TGTGCCAGCAGCCAAGATAGGTCTAGCGGGAGGGTAGATGAGCAGTACTTC. It yields the protein CASSQDRSSGRVDEQYF. The genes are TRBV3-1 (or the pseudogene TRBV3-2) and TRBJ2-7; TRBD2 aligns across 12 bases. Germline CDR1 is LGHDT and CDR2 is YNNKEL (reference sequence). V dropped 0 bases and J dropped 7; count of bases not matched to a gene: 10. The CDR3 loop spans 17 amino acids.

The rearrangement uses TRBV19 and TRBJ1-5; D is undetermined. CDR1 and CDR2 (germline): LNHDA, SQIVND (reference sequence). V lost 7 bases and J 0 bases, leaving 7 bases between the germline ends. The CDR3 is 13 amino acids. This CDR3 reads CASTAVSNQPQHF. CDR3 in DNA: TGTGCCAGTACCGCAGTTAGCAATCAGCCCCAGCATTTT.

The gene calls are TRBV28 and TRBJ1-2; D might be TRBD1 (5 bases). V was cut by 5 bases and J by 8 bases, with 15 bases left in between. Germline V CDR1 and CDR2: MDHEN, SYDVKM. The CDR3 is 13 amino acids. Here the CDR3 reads CASSLDNLRGYTF. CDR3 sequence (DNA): TGTGCCAGCAGTCTGGACAACCTAAGGGGCTACACCTTC.